The 21 T cell receptor beta chains presented below share a single source sample, sequenced in a study of beta chain features in type 1 diabetes. General study points: Within each of all four CD4+ subsets, Type 1 diabetes patients had TCRB CDR3s that were moderately but significantly shorter.

TCRB transcripts that were expressed got sequenced, as all of the isolated RNA had been reverse transcribed. Repertoires were generated with immunoSEQ multiplex PCR, while TCRdb's copy carries only in-frame clones and drops some. The profile shows some 63,000 clones, roughly half of them singletons. Their antigens are not known. Sequencing used central memory CD4+ T cells from blood. These receptors all stem from a man aged 25 to 40 with type 1 diabetes.

The chain links TRBV10-3 to TRBJ2-3, with D maybe TRBD2 (6 bases). CDR1 is ENHRY, CDR2 SYGVKD, per germline. The V and J ends lost 8 bases and 1 base respectively, with 7 bases between them. The CDR3 is 12 residues long. For the CDR3, the DNA is TGTGCCATCTGGGGGGGCACAGATACGCAGTATTTT. Its translation: CAIWGGTDTQYF.

This clone was seen a handful of times. This chain connects TRBV29-1 to TRBJ1-1; D is uncertain. Germline CDR1 reads SQVTM; CDR2 reads ANQGSEA. Trimming removed 6 bases from V and 7 bases from J, with 12 bases in between. The CDR3 consists of 11 residues. This chain's CDR3 is CSVAKGSEAFF. CDR3 nucleotide sequence: TGCAGCGTCGCTAAAGGGAGTGAAGCTTTCTTT. The full variable domain, in which reference TRBV29-1 and TRBJ1-1 provide the parts outside the CDR3, is SAVISQKPSRDICQRGTSLTIQCQVDSQVTMMFWYRQQPGQSLTLIATANQGSEATYESGFVIDKFPISRPNLTFSTLTVSNMSPEDSSIYLCSVAKGSEAFFGQGTRLTVV.

The CDR3 sequence: CASSLARAGDHNEQFF. DNA for the CDR3: TGTGCCAGCAGCCTCGCCCGGGCGGGGGATCACAATGAGCAGTTCTTC. J is TRBJ2-1 and V is TRBV11-2, with 7 bases identical to TRBD2. V shed 5 bases, J shed 5 bases, and the junction held 12 bases outside the gene matches. The CDR3 contains 16 residues. In germline, CDR1 is SGHAT, CDR2 FQNNGV.

This chain uses TRBV4-2 with TRBJ2-2; TRBD2 aligns across 13 bases. Germline lookup yields CDR1 LGHNA and CDR2 YNFKEQ. This CDR3 is built from 18 residues. V shed 0 bases and J 0 bases; nucleotides not matched to a gene: 1. This CDR3 reads CASSQDGTSGTNTGELFF. The CDR3 nucleotides are TGTGCCAGCAGCCAAGACGGGACTAGCGGGACGAACACCGGGGAGCTGTTTTTT.

V and J are TRBV30 and TRBJ2-3; tentative D call: TRBD1 (6 bases). Germline V gene sequence: CDR1 GTSNPN, CDR2 SVGIG (reference sequence). Trimming pared 2 bases from V and 0 bases from J, leaving 9 bases between. The CDR3 runs to 14 residues. The CDR3 here is CAWSLGGSTDTQYF. For the CDR3, the DNA is TGTGCCTGGAGTCTAGGGGGTAGCACAGATACGCAGTATTTT.

J is TRBJ2-1 and V is TRBV15; 12 nucleotides match TRBD1. CDR1 and CDR2 from the germline V gene are LNHNV and YYDKDF (reference sequence). CDR3 size: 13 residues. Germline trimming cut 8 bases from V and 7 bases from J; bases unmatched to any gene: 3. This chain's CDR3 is CATGTGGRNEQFF. Here the CDR3 DNA reads TGTGCCACCGGGACAGGGGGCCGGAATGAGCAGTTCTTC.

This chain joins TRBV6-1 and TRBJ2-3, with TRBD1 matching 7 bases. Trimming took 2 bases from V and 0 from J; bases not matched to a gene: 8. CDR1 is MNHNS and CDR2 is SASEGT in the germline V gene. This CDR3 contains 17 residues. The CDR3 bases are TGTGCCAGCAGTGAAAGGGACAGCGGCTATAGCACAGATACGCAGTATTTT. Its translation: CASSERDSGYSTDTQYF.

The chain is built from TRBV19 and TRBJ2-3, with 13 bases fitting TRBD2. The germline V gene has CDR1 LNHDA and CDR2 SQIVND (reference sequence). This CDR3 has 18 amino acids. The junction had 8 bases not matched to a gene; V was cut back by 3 bases and J by 2 bases. Here the CDR3 DNA reads TGTGCCAGTAGTATGGTACTAGCGGGAGGGCCGTCCACAGATACGCAGTATTTT. Translated: CASSMVLAGGPSTDTQYF.

The chain recombines TRBV5-5 with TRBJ2-6; 9 bases agree with TRBD1. CDR1 is SGHKS, CDR2 YYEKEE, per germline (reference sequence). V lost 4 bases, J lost 4 bases, and 9 bases stayed unmatched. The CDR3 has 17 residues. CDR3 sequence: CASSLSQGAGGANVLTF. The CDR3 DNA reads TGTGCCAGCAGCCTCTCACAGGGGGCGGGCGGGGCCAACGTCCTGACTTTC.

This rearrangement joins TRBV27 to TRBJ1-6; no clear D gene. The germline gives CDR1 MNHEY, CDR2 SMNVEV (reference sequence). The CDR3 covers 13 residues. V lost 6 bases, J lost 13 bases, and 16 bases lay in between. CDR3: CASRPINDIPLHF. CDR3 in DNA: TGTGCCAGCAGGCCTATTAACGACATTCCCCTCCACTTT.

A single count supports this clone. V usage is TRBV7-9 and J usage is TRBJ2-2; perhaps TRBD2 as D (7 bases). The CDR3 totals 15 residues. Germline CDR1 reads SEHNR; CDR2 reads FQNEAQ (reference sequence). V was cut by 3 bases and J by 6 bases, with 14 bases left in between. The DNA for the CDR3 is TGTGCCAGCAGCTTCCAGGGGAGGGCAGCCGGGGAGCTGTTTTTT. This sequence encodes CASSFQGRAAGELFF. Filled out from reference TRBV7-9 and TRBJ2-2, the complete variable domain reads DTGVSQNPRHKITKRGQNVTFRCDPISEHNRLYWYRQTLGQGPEFLTYFQNEAQLEKSRLLSDRFSAERPKGSFSTLEIQRTEQGDSAMYLCASSFQGRAAGELFFGEGSRLTVL.

This clone was seen a handful of times. The chain employs TRBV7-9 and TRBJ2-3, with 11 nucleotides matching TRBD2. Germline V gene data show CDR1 as SEHNR and CDR2 as FQNEAQ (reference sequence). After removal of 6 bases from V and 3 bases from J, the junction contained 11 bases not matched to a gene. The CDR3 is 17 amino acids. As DNA, the CDR3 is TGTGCCAGCAGTCGACTAGCGGGGACGGGTGGAACAGATACGCAGTATTTT. As protein: CASSRLAGTGGTDTQYF.

Here the CDR3 reads CASSSPGAETQYF. The CDR3 DNA reads TGTGCCAGCAGTTCTCCGGGAGCGGAGACCCAGTACTTC. This chain connects TRBV6-6 to TRBJ2-5; TRBD2 is a possible D gene (6 bases). The germline V gene encodes CDR1 MNHNY and CDR2 SVGAGI (reference sequence). There are 13 residues in the CDR3. The V and J ends lost 4 bases and 5 bases respectively, with 11 bases between them.

The chain is built from TRBV28 and TRBJ1-3; 8 bases fit TRBD1. The germline V gene encodes CDR1 MDHEN and CDR2 SYDVKM. Trimming at V came to 7 bases and at J to 4 bases, leaving 6 bases not matched to a gene. The CDR3 is made up of 14 amino acids. The CDR3 nucleotides read TGTGCCAGCAACGACAGGGGCTTCGGAAACACCATATATTTT. It codes for CASNDRGFGNTIYF.

The chain recombines TRBV2 with TRBJ2-5, with D possibly being TRBD2 (5 bases). Per the germline V gene, CDR1 is SNHLY and CDR2 is FYNNEI. V was pared by 7 bases and J by 3 bases, with 12 bases between. This CDR3 is 13 amino acids long. This chain's CDR3 is CASTSSEKETQYF. DNA for the CDR3: TGTGCCAGCACGAGTAGCGAGAAAGAGACCCAGTACTTC.

This chain connects TRBV28 to TRBJ1-2; 7 nucleotides match TRBD1. V gave up 4 bases and J gave up 8 bases; unmatched junction bases: 13. Per the germline V gene, CDR1 is MDHEN and CDR2 is SYDVKM. This CDR3 comprises 15 residues. The CDR3 spells CASSSTEPGGRGYTF. The CDR3 DNA is TGTGCCAGCAGTTCCACGGAACCAGGGGGACGGGGCTACACCTTC.

This clone came up once. The rearrangement links TRBV5-4 to TRBJ2-1; 8 nucleotides match TRBD1. CDR3 length: 15 amino acids. Germline CDR1 is SGHNT and CDR2 is YYREEE (reference sequence). V lost 1 base, J lost 8 bases, and 8 bases stayed unmatched. CDR3 region: CASSLKQGAFYEQFF. The CDR3 region has the DNA TGTGCCAGCAGCTTGAAGCAGGGGGCGTTCTATGAGCAGTTCTTC.

This clone has a handful of counts. V gene TRBV27 combines with J gene TRBJ2-3, with 11 positions matching TRBD1. The length of the CDR3 is 17 residues. Per the germline V gene, CDR1 is MNHEY and CDR2 is SMNVEV (reference sequence). The J segment lost 0 bases and the V segment lost 4 bases, leaving 6 bases of the junction unmatched. The CDR3 DNA reads as TGTGCCAGCAGTTCGGGACAGGGGGTGAGGAGCACAGATACGCAGTATTTT. Its translation is CASSSGQGVRSTDTQYF.

There are a few counts of this clone. This chain joins TRBV7-6 and TRBJ2-7; D unresolved. Between the trimmed V and J ends, which lost 5 bases and 1 base, there was a span of 12 bases. The CDR3 runs 14 residues. Looked up from germline, CDR1 is SGHVS and CDR2 is FNYEAQ. As DNA, the CDR3 is TGTGCCAGCAGCCCTGCTCGAGCGTCCTACGAGCAGTACTTC. It is translated as CASSPARASYEQYF.

The V gene is TRBV2, the J gene TRBJ2-5, with 7 bases lining up with TRBD2. The V gene's germline CDR1 is SNHLY and CDR2 FYNNEI. There are 15 residues in the CDR3. With V trimmed by 11 bases and J by 6 bases, 18 bases remained unmatched. CDR3 DNA sequence: TGTGCCTCGACCCGAGATTCCGGGGGGAGGCAGACCCAGTACTTC. Translation gives CASTRDSGGRQTQYF.

CDR3 DNA sequence: TGTGCCAGCAGCCCGAAGGCAGGAAATCAGCCCCAGCATTTT. This translates into CASSPKAGNQPQHF. The V gene is TRBV7-2, the J gene TRBJ1-5, with D hard to call. This CDR3 has 14 residues. Trimming stripped 5 bases from V and 4 bases from J, with 12 bases between. Germline CDR1 SGHTA, CDR2 FQGNSA.